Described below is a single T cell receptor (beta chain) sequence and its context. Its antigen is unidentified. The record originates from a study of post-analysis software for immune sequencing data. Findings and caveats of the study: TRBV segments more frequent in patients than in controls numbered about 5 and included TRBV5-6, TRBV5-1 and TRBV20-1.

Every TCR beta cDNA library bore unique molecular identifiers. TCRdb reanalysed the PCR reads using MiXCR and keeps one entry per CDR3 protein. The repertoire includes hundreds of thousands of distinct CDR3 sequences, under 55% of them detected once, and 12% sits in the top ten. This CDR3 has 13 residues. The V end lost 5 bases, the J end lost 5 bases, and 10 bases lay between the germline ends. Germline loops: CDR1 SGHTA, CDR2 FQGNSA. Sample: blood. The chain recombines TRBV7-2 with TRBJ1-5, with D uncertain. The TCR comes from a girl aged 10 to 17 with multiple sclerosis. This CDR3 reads CASSLRVDQPQHF. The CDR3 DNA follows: TGTGCCAGCAGCCTGCGGGTCGATCAGCCCCAGCATTTT.